This TCR beta chain was sequenced for a study of cytomegalovirus exposure and HLA in healthy donors. Regarding the study as a whole: It was about 150 TCR beta chains that were listed as cytomegalovirus-associated. Reports showed the classifier diagnosing cytomegalovirus status with high specificity and sensitivity. Specificity for CMV antigens was confirmed in vitro for a few of the CMV-associated chains.

This clone has a single count. As yet, its antigen is unknown. Repertoires were generated with immunoSEQ multiplex PCR, while TCRdb's copy carries only in-frame clones and drops some. The top ten hold more than 3.5% of the sample, which has tens of thousands of clones, just over 95% seen once. Sequenced input: PBMCs. This sequence was found in a woman aged 18-29 years in good health and CMV-seropositive.

The CDR3 DNA reads TGTGCCAGCAGTAAGATGAGCGGGATCACAGATACGCAGTATTTT. Protein sequence: CASSKMSGITDTQYF. The V and J genes are TRBV28 and TRBJ2-3; 7 positions agree with TRBD2. The CDR3 covers 15 residues. The V and J ends lost 5 bases and 2 bases, in that order; junction bases with no gene match: 7. Germline V gene data show CDR1 as MDHEN and CDR2 as SYDVKM.